What follows are 28 T cell receptor beta chains derived from one specimen sequenced in a study of human T cells and chemical hapten exposure listed by TCRdb under 2021. The label giving this sample's time point can be read as: patch test 1, 2 weeks after DPC sensitization. According to the study, the label for this sample's treatment or condition signals: therapeutic diphenylcyclopropenone sensitization with weekly scalp DPC. The protocol used for the library was RACE. These reads were obtained on a NextSeq 500. TCRdb cleaned the public reads at Q25 with fastp, built clones with MiXCR and kept in-frame beta chains. Records with the same CDR3 protein are collapsed into one entry carrying the most frequent genes and DNA. Present in this sample are about 360,000 distinct CDR3 sequences, approximately 5.1% of which were seen just once. The biggest ten clones account for 2% to 2.5% of the sample. Source: whole blood, taken in connection with sensitization to the hapten diphenylcyclopropenone (DPC). Receptor source: a woman between 45 and 65 years old with alopecia areata. Some clones in this sample may be carry-over from other donors' samples.

This clonotype has ten or more counts. This sequence joins TRBV4-1 and TRBJ2-1; D uncertain. The germline V and J ends were trimmed by 2 bases and 1 base, with 6 bases remaining between them. Germline V gene lookup returns CDR1 MGHRA and CDR2 YSYEKL. The CDR3 contains 14 residues. The CDR3 DNA sequence: TGCGCCAGCAGCCAAACAAGTTCCTACAATGAGCAGTTCTTC. Translated, it gives CASSQTSSYNEQFF.

This clonotype turned up a few times. V usage is TRBV27 and J usage is TRBJ1-1; TRBD1 might be the D (6 bases). Per the germline V gene, CDR1 is MNHEY and CDR2 is SMNVEV (reference sequence). Trimming pared 2 bases from V and 0 bases from J, leaving 10 bases between. The CDR3 spans 15 residues. CDR3 in amino acids: CASSLRAGVNTEAFF. The CDR3 bases are TGTGCCAGCAGTTTAAGGGCAGGGGTGAACACTGAAGCTTTCTTT.

The V call is TRBV3-1, the J call TRBJ2-4, with 9 bases that match TRBD1. The V gene end was trimmed by 2 bases and the J gene end by 7 bases; junction bases not matched to a gene: 6. Looked up from germline, CDR1 is LGHDT and CDR2 is YNNKEL (reference sequence). This CDR3 comprises 15 residues. The CDR3 nucleotides read TGTGCCAGCAGCCAAAGACAGGGGGTTACGAACATTCAGTACTTC. Translated, it gives CASSQRQGVTNIQYF.

This clonotype was picked up a small number of times. This chain joins TRBV29-1 and TRBJ2-1; possibly TRBD1 for D (5 bases). The length of the CDR3 is 14 residues. CDR1 is SQVTM and CDR2 is ANQGSEA in the germline V gene. V dropped 2 bases and J dropped 7 bases, with 15 bases sitting between them. The CDR3 reads CSVERGGARNEQFF. The CDR3 nucleotides are TGCAGCGTTGAAAGGGGCGGAGCTCGGAATGAGCAGTTCTTC.

This clonotype was picked up many times. This chain uses TRBV29-1 with TRBJ2-1; 8 nucleotides match TRBD1. J lost 5 bases, V lost 5 bases, and 8 bases had no gene match. Germline V gene lookup returns CDR1 SQVTM and CDR2 ANQGSEA. CDR3 length equals 14 residues. The CDR3 DNA follows: TGCAGCGTTACAGGGGGAGACTTACACAATGAGCAGTTCTTC. Translation gives CSVTGGDLHNEQFF.

This clonotype was counted many times. The J gene is TRBJ2-3, the V gene TRBV7-6, with D unresolved. The germline V gene encodes CDR1 SGHVS and CDR2 FNYEAQ. The length of the CDR3 is 14 residues. V was clipped by 4 bases and J by 2 bases, with 10 bases between them. This chain's CDR3 is CASSSHLNTDTQYF. The CDR3 DNA sequence: TGTGCCAGCAGCTCACACCTTAACACAGATACGCAGTATTTT.

A few counts support this clonotype. This chain uses TRBV20-1 with TRBJ2-1; 10 bases align to TRBD2. This CDR3 comprises 13 residues. Germline V gives CDR1 DFQATT, CDR2 SNEGSKA (reference sequence). The trim removed 6 bases at V and 5 bases at J, leaving 4 bases unmatched. Here the CDR3 reads CSASSGGDNEQFF. The CDR3 DNA reads as TGCAGTGCCTCTAGCGGGGGAGACAATGAGCAGTTCTTC.

This clonotype was seen at least ten times. The chain combines TRBV6-5 with TRBJ2-3; 8 bases line up with TRBD2. The CDR3 has 14 amino acids. From germline, CDR1 is MNHEY and CDR2 SVGAGI. Unmatched junction bases numbered 3, after V lost 6 bases and J lost 1 base. The CDR3, as DNA: TGTGCCAGCAGGAAGACTAGCGGCACAGATACGCAGTATTTT. This codes for CASRKTSGTDTQYF.

This clonotype was detected ten times or more. V and J are TRBV9 and TRBJ1-3; no reliable D call. The germline V and J ends were trimmed by 3 bases and 3 bases, with 7 bases remaining between them. The CDR3 has 13 residues. Looked up from germline, CDR1 is SGDLS and CDR2 is YYNGEE. The CDR3 DNA reads TGTGCCAGCAGCGCGGGCCTTGGAAACACCATATATTTT. This translates into CASSAGLGNTIYF.

This clonotype showed up just a few times. For the CDR3, the DNA is TGTGCCAGCAGCCGAGGACAGGGGCTAACCCTCCACTTT. Translating it yields CASSRGQGLTLHF. The chain carries TRBV27 and TRBJ1-6, with TRBD1 matching over 9 bases. CDR1 MNHEY and CDR2 SMNVEV come from the germline V gene (reference sequence). The CDR3 is 13 residues long. With V trimmed by 6 bases and J by 14 bases, 8 bases remained unmatched.

V gene TRBV2 combines with J gene TRBJ2-1; the D gene is possibly TRBD1 (5 bases). The V gene lost 2 bases and the J gene lost 4 bases, with 6 bases spanning the gap. The CDR3 sequence is 13 residues long. Germline V lookup: CDR1 SNHLY, CDR2 FYNNEI. Here the CDR3 DNA reads TGTGCCAGCAGTGAAAACAGGTACAATGAGCAGTTCTTC. Its protein product is CASSENRYNEQFF.

This clonotype was detected a few times. The chain links TRBV6-1 to TRBJ1-6; D gene uncertain. The CDR3 extends over 14 amino acids. The germline CDR1 and CDR2 sequences are MNHNS and SASEGT. Trimming left V 2 bases short and J 6 bases short, with 8 bases between. This CDR3 is CASSETLVNSPLHF. In nucleotides, the CDR3 is TGTGCCAGCAGTGAAACTCTAGTTAATTCACCCCTCCACTTT.

In its sample, this clonotype was seen many times. This chain links TRBV10-1 with TRBJ2-4; no definite D call. V gave up 0 bases and J gave up 9 bases, with 9 bases separating them. This CDR3 has 13 amino acids. Germline V gives CDR1 WNHNN, CDR2 SYGVQD (reference sequence). The CDR3 protein is CASSESARGIQYF. The DNA of the CDR3 is TGCGCCAGCAGTGAGTCCGCCCGTGGCATTCAGTACTTC.

This clonotype showed up just a few times. The CDR3 protein is CATHRSGNTEAFF. CDR3 nucleotides: TGTGCCACCCACCGCAGCGGTAACACTGAAGCTTTCTTT. J is TRBJ1-1 and V is TRBV6-5; no reliable D call. The V gene's germline CDR1 is MNHEY and CDR2 SVGAGI. Trimming removed 10 bases at V and 2 bases at J, with 14 bases between. The CDR3 loop spans 13 amino acids.

V is TRBV7-8 and J is TRBJ2-4; 10 nucleotides match TRBD1. CDR1 SGHVS and CDR2 FQNEAQ come from the germline V gene. The CDR3 length is 18 residues. J gave up 3 bases and V 5 bases, and 13 bases lay outside the gene matches. The CDR3 is CASSRTRTGGSDKNIQYF. The CDR3 DNA sequence: TGTGCCAGCAGCCGGACCCGGACAGGGGGGAGTGACAAAAACATTCAGTACTTC.

At least ten counts were recorded for this clonotype. V is TRBV29-1 and J is TRBJ2-5; D perhaps matches TRBD1 (6 bases). This CDR3 is 10 amino acids long. The V end was cut by 8 bases, the J end by 9 bases, with 13 bases between. Germline V CDR1 and CDR2: SQVTM, ANQGSEA. The CDR3 sequence is CSSGVGSQYF. As DNA, the CDR3 is TGCAGCTCAGGGGTGGGGTCCCAGTACTTC.

This clonotype was detected ten times or more. This chain uses TRBV3-1 with TRBJ1-1; maybe TRBD1 (5 bases). Trimming shortened V by 2 bases and J by 4 bases, and 8 bases separated the two germline ends. The CDR3 contains 13 residues. In germline, CDR1 is LGHDT, CDR2 YNNKEL (reference sequence). The CDR3 region is CASSQPQGTEAFF. In DNA, the CDR3 is TGTGCCAGCAGCCAACCGCAGGGCACTGAAGCTTTCTTT.

The genes are TRBV5-5 and TRBJ2-4; TRBD2 might be the D (5 bases). CDR1 and CDR2 (germline): SGHKS, YYEKEE (reference sequence). The CDR3 has 13 residues. The V and J ends lost 4 bases and 7 bases respectively, with 12 bases between them. The CDR3 is CASSPPPGNIQYF. The DNA for the CDR3 is TGTGCCAGCAGCCCGCCGCCGGGGAACATTCAGTACTTC.

The chain uses TRBV7-3 and TRBJ1-2; TRBD1 matches at 7 bases. Unmatched junction bases numbered 6, after V lost 5 bases and J lost 6 bases. Germline V gives CDR1 SGHTA, CDR2 FQGTGA. The CDR3 sequence is 13 residues long. CDR3 residues: CASSQTGFDGYTF. DNA for the CDR3: TGTGCCAGCAGCCAGACAGGGTTCGATGGCTACACCTTC.

J is TRBJ1-2 and V is TRBV27; tentative D call: TRBD1 (6 bases). The CDR3 length is 15 residues. The germline V gene encodes CDR1 MNHEY and CDR2 SMNVEV (reference sequence). Trimming took 6 bases from V and 8 from J, leaving 22 bases between them. This CDR3 reads CASSLDRSGIIGYTF. In DNA, the CDR3 is TGTGCCAGCAGCTTAGACAGGTCCGGAATAATAGGCTACACCTTC.

In this sample, this clonotype turned up a few times. The chain has TRBV29-1 and TRBJ1-1, with D unresolved. Per the germline V gene, CDR1 is SQVTM and CDR2 is ANQGSEA. Trimming cost V 2 bases and J 11 bases, with 12 bases left between them. The CDR3 contains 11 residues. CDR3 DNA sequence: TGCAGCGTTGAACAGGTTCCTACGGCTTTCTTT. This gives the protein CSVEQVPTAFF.

In the case of this clonotype: A much larger clone differs by one base, so this may be a read error. The gene calls are TRBV28 and TRBJ2-7, with D perhaps matching TRBD1 (5 bases). Looked up from germline, CDR1 is MDHEN and CDR2 is SYDVKM. The CDR3 totals 14 residues. As DNA, the CDR3 is TGTGCCAGCTGTTTATTTAGGGGTCCCTACGAGCAGTACTTC. Its protein is CASCLFRGPYEQYF.

At least ten counts were recorded for this clonotype. CDR3 protein: CASSLDGERDSNQPQHF. In nucleotides, the CDR3 is TGTGCCAGCAGCTTGGATGGGGAAAGGGATAGCAATCAGCCCCAGCATTTT. This chain links TRBV5-4 with TRBJ1-5; no clear D. This CDR3 is 17 amino acids long. V lost 0 bases, J lost 0 bases, and 13 bases lay in between. Per germline, CDR1 SGHNT and CDR2 YYREEE (reference sequence).

In this sample, this clonotype turned up many times. V gene TRBV5-6 combines with J gene TRBJ2-1, with a possible D match to TRBD2 (6 bases). The germline V and J ends were trimmed by 4 bases and 1 base, with 15 bases remaining between them. Germline V CDR1 and CDR2: SGHDT, YYEEEE. The CDR3 sequence is 16 residues long. In nucleotides, the CDR3 is TGTGCCAGCAGCCTATACTCGGCGGGGTCCTACAATGAGCAGTTCTTC. It yields the protein CASSLYSAGSYNEQFF.

This clonotype was detected only a few times. The rearrangement uses TRBV7-2 and TRBJ2-3, with TRBD2 matching over 12 bases. The CDR3 length is 19 residues. From germline, CDR1 is SGHTA and CDR2 FQGNSA. V was pared by 0 bases and J by 3 bases, with 10 bases of the junction left unmatched. CDR3 nucleotides: TGTGCCAGCAGCTTAGCGGCCTTCCTAGCGGGAGGGCCAACAGATACGCAGTATTTT. This gives the protein CASSLAAFLAGGPTDTQYF.

This clonotype was seen repeatedly, ten times or more. This CDR3 is CASSLTGGREVDGYTF. In nucleotides, the CDR3 is TGCGCCAGCAGCTTGACGGGGGGCAGGGAAGTTGATGGCTACACCTTC. V gene TRBV5-1 combines with J gene TRBJ1-2, with TRBD1 as a possible D gene (6 bases). Trimming stripped 1 base from V and 6 bases from J, with 19 bases between. This CDR3 contains 16 residues. CDR1 and CDR2 from the germline V gene are SGHRS and YFSETQ.

This clonotype was counted ten times or more. The chain carries TRBV5-1 and TRBJ2-2; 9 bases align to TRBD2. Trimming took 6 bases from V and 4 from J; bases not matched to a gene: 7. The CDR3 loop spans 15 amino acids. Germline-derived CDR1 and CDR2 are SGHRS and YFSETQ. CDR3 residues: CASKETSGSTGELFF. In DNA, the CDR3 is TGCGCCAGCAAAGAGACTAGCGGATCCACCGGGGAGCTGTTTTTT.

The chain couples TRBV25-1 to TRBJ1-2; perhaps TRBD1 as D (5 bases). Trimming took off 1 base at V and 8 bases at J, with 11 bases between the two ends. The CDR3 runs 13 residues. CDR1 and CDR2 from the germline V gene are MGHDK and SYGVNS. CDR3 in DNA: TGTGCCAGCAGTGAATTCCAGGGAAGAGGCTACACCTTC. As protein: CASSEFQGRGYTF.